Listed below are T cell receptor beta chains from one sample, sequenced in a study of beta chain features in type 1 diabetes. Sequencing was performed with immunoSEQ multiplex PCR; in TCRdb, only in-frame clones are kept and a portion is missing. The sample consists of hundreds of thousands of clones, around 15% of them appearing once. Sequencing was performed on naive CD4+ T cells from blood. Every receptor here comes from a man aged 18 to 30 with type 1 diabetes. The CDR3 runs from the conserved cysteine through the conserved F or W.

v_gene | CDR3aa
TRBV25-1 | CASSEPGTRAWETQYF
TRBV5-6 | CASSLGRYYGYTF
TRBV11-1 | CASSTAGPAGGPDTQYF
TRBV7-9 | CASSSVPALYF
TRBV29-1 | CSVERYSNYGYTF
TRBV30 | CAWRGQASRNEKLFF
TRBV27 | CASSFYGTGEYEQYF
TRBV7-2 | CASSLHRGGSDTQYF
TRBV29-1 | CSVVDGAGTEAFF
TRBV18 | CASSARQSTDTQYF
TRBV2 | CASSAIDYEQYF
TRBV5-6 | CASSLVDRGNSPLHF
TRBV9 | CASSLGDTQYF
TRBV5-6 | CASSLVQGGQFF
TRBV6-5 | CASSYLDGTPETFF
TRBV7-2 | CASSLAQTGRGYGYTF
TRBV9 | CASSAAGVFGGNTIYF
TRBV30 | CAWRQGGWTEAFF
TRBV5-1 | CASSFNSQGSKNIQYF
TRBV2 | CASSAQETQYF
TRBV2 | CASSLQGANYGYTF